This record covers a single T cell receptor (beta chain). CDR1 MNHNS and CDR2 SASEGT come from the germline V gene. V lost 6 bases and J lost 1, with 12 bases in between. The CDR3 contains 14 residues. With 60 Vbeta and 13 Jbeta primers, the PCR was carried out. Libraries were prepared by immunoSEQ multiplex PCR; TCRdb keeps only in-frame clonotypes and omits some of them. The sample holds over 150,000 clones, 70% to 85% seen once. This sample was taken from a study of cytomegalovirus exposure and HLA in healthy donors. The chain recombines TRBV6-1 with TRBJ1-1, with a tentative D call TRBD1 (6 bases). The specimen sequenced was PBMCs. The TCR was taken from a boy aged 2 to 10 in good health and CMV-seronegative. The CDR3 loop is CASRAGTTNTEAFF. The CDR3, as DNA: TGTGCCAGCAGGGCCGGGACAACGAACACTGAAGCTTTCTTT.